The clone carrying this TCR beta chain has more than one count but fewer than ten. The antigen remains undetermined. Assay: immunoSEQ multiplex PCR; the TCRdb copy retains only in-frame clones and omits some. The sample includes approximately 43,000 clones, around 80% seen only once; the top ten take 0.43%. The entry originates in a study of STAT3 mutations in large granular lymphocyte leukemia. Findings and caveats of the study: TCR clonotype switching after therapy occurred in about 35% of the 18 patients. Every T-cell large granular lymphocyte leukemia patient had at least one immunodominant TCR beta clonotype.

Sequencing was carried out using PBMCs. The receptor comes from a human donor with T large granular lymphocyte leukemia. Some clones in this sample may be carry-over from other donors' samples.

The CDR3 is CASSQDPGGAPYGYTF. DNA of the CDR3: TGCGCCAGCAGCCAAGACCCAGGGGGGGCGCCCTATGGCTACACCTTC. The chain couples TRBV4-1 to TRBJ1-2; 7 bases align to TRBD1. This CDR3 is built from 16 residues. Germline CDR1 reads MGHRA; CDR2 reads YSYEKL. J was trimmed by 4 bases and V by 0 bases; bases with no gene match: 8.